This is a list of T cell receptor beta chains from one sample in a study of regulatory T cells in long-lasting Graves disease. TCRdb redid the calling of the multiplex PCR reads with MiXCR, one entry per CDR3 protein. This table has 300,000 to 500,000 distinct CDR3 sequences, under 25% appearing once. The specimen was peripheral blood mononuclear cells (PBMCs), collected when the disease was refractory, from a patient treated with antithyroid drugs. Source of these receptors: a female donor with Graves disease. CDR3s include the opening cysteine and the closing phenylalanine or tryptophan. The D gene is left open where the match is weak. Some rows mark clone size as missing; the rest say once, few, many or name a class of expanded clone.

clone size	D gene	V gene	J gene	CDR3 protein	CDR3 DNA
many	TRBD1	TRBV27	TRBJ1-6	CASSLSGQQIRYF	TGTGCCAGCAGTTTATCGGGACAGCAAATTCGCTACTTT
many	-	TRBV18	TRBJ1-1	CASSPPRAANTEAFF	TGTGCCAGCTCACCACCAAGGGCAGCGAACACTGAAGCTTTCTTT
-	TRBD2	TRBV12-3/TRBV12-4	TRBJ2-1	CASSLKRGGLSSSYNEQFF	TGTGCCAGCAGTTTAAAGCGCGGGGGACTAAGCTCATCCTACAATGAGCAGTTCTTC
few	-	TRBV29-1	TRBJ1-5	CSVELQGGSNQPQHF	TGCAGCGTTGAACTGCAGGGAGGTTCCAATCAGCCCCAGCATTTT
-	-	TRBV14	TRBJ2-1	CASSLHHSYNEQFF	TGTGCCAGCAGCCTACACCACTCCTACAATGAGCAGTTCTTC
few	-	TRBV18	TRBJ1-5	CASSPGGGRDQPQHF	TGTGCCAGCTCACCGGGCGGGGGGCGCGATCAGCCCCAGCATTTT
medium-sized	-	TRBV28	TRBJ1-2	CASLRNSYGYTF	TGTGCCAGCCTAAGAAACAGCTATGGCTACACCTTC
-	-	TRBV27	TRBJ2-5	CASSLPPTQYF	TGTGCCAGCAGCCTCCCCCCGACCCAGTACTTC
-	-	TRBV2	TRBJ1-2	CASTLEQGNYGYTF	TGTGCCAGCACCCTAGAACAGGGAAACTATGGCTACACCTTC
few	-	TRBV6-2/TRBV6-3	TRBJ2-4	CASTQRGGTGTDIQYF	TGTGCCAGCACCCAACGGGGGGGGACAGGGACGGACATTCAGTACTTC
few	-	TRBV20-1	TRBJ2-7	CSARDYHGGPYEQYF	TGCAGTGCTAGAGATTACCACGGGGGTCCCTACGAGCAGTACTTC
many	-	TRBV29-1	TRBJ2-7	CSVETSGEQYF	TGCAGCGTTGAGACTTCCGGGGAGCAGTACTTC
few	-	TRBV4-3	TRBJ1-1	CASSQGLAGTEAFF	TGCGCCAGCAGCCAAGGTTTGGCGGGGACTGAAGCTTTCTTT
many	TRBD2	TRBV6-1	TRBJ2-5	CASSTGAQAGGPWETQYF	TGTGCCAGCAGTACGGGGGCCCAGGCGGGAGGGCCTTGGGAGACCCAGTACTTC
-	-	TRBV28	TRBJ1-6	CASLGRLNSPLHF	TGTGCCAGCCTGGGCAGGTTAAATTCACCCCTCCACTTT
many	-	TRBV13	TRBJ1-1	CASSHSGEAHQVFF	TGTGCCAGCAGCCATTCTGGTGAGGCCCACCAAGTTTTCTTT
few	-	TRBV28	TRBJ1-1	CASSSTSTGWAEAFF	TGTGCCAGCAGCTCCACATCAACAGGGTGGGCTGAAGCTTTCTTT
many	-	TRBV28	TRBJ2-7	CASTLGGTYEQYF	TGTGCCAGCACCCTAGGGGGAACCTACGAGCAGTACTTC
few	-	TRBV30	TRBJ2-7	CAWSFGQVYEQYF	TGTGCCTGGAGTTTCGGGCAAGTCTACGAGCAGTACTTC
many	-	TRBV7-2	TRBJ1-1	CASSFDPNTEAFF	TGTGCCAGCAGCTTCGATCCTAACACTGAAGCTTTCTTT
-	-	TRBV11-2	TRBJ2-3	CASSLLAGSYSDTQYF	TGTGCCAGCAGCTTACTTGCGGGATCTTACTCAGATACGCAGTATTTT
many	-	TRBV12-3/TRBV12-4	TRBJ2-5	CASSFSQPPTIFQETQYF	TGTGCCAGCAGTTTTAGTCAACCACCCACAATATTCCAAGAGACCCAGTACTTC
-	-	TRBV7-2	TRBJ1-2	CASSLEVPLYGYTF	TGTGCCAGCAGCTTAGAGGTGCCCCTCTATGGCTACACCTTC
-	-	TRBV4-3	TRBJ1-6	CASSQTGGSPLHF	TGCGCCAGCAGCCAAACAGGTGGATCACCCCTCCACTTT
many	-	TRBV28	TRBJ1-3	CASSLRGQHSGNTIYF	TGTGCCAGCAGTTTACGAGGACAGCACTCTGGAAACACCATATATTTT
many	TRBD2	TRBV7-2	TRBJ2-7	CASSPRTSGSSYEQYF	TGTGCCAGCAGCCCTCGAACTAGCGGGAGCTCCTACGAGCAGTACTTC
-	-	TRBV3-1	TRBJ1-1	CASSAPHGADEAFF	TGTGCCAGCAGCGCCCCCCATGGAGCCGATGAAGCTTTCTTT
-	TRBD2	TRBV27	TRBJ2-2	CASHFQRDANTGELFF	TGTGCCAGCCATTTCCAGCGGGACGCGAACACCGGGGAGCTGTTTTTT
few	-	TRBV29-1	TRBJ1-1	CSVKPLNTEAFF	TGCAGCGTCAAACCTTTAAACACTGAAGCTTTCTTT
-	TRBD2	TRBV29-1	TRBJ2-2	CSAGLVGGELFF	TGCAGCGCCGGACTAGTGGGCGGGGAGCTGTTTTTT
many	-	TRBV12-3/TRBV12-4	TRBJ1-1	CASSTLTGTEAFF	TGTGCCAGCAGTACTCTCACAGGGACCGAAGCTTTCTTT
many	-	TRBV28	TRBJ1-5	CASNSAQPQHF	TGTGCCAGCAACAGTGCTCAGCCCCAGCATTTT
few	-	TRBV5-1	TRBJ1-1	CASSLDYGGGTEAFF	TGCGCCAGCAGCTTGGACTACGGGGGGGGGACTGAAGCTTTCTTT
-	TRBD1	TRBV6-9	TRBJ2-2	CASSYSTGQGIWERSTGELFF	TGTGCCAGCAGTTACTCTACGGGACAGGGGATCTGGGAGCGGAGCACCGGGGAGCTGTTTTTT
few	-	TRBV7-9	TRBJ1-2	CASSSSGGAGRDGYTF	TGTGCCAGCAGCTCCAGCGGCGGAGCAGGGAGGGATGGCTACACCTTC
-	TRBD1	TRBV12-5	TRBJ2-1	CASGPSPGGSQFF	TGTGCTAGTGGCCCATCCCCAGGGGGATCTCAGTTCTTC
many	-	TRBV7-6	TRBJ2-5	CASSSRVEIGGTQYF	TGTGCCAGCAGTTCCAGGGTGGAAATTGGGGGGACCCAGTACTTC
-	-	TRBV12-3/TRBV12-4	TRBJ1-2	CASSHLGGGSYGYTF	TGTGCCAGCAGTCACCTCGGGGGGGGTAGCTATGGCTACACCTTC
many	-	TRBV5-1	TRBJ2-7	CASSLSSGRYEQYF	TGCGCCAGCAGCTTGTCATCCGGGAGATACGAGCAGTACTTC
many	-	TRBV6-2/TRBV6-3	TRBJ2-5	CASSYSLIGGETQYF	TGTGCCAGCAGTTACTCGCTTATCGGAGGGGAGACCCAGTACTTC
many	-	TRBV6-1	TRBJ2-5	CASSAEETQYF	TGTGCCAGCAGCGCCGAAGAGACCCAGTACTTC
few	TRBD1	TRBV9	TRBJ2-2	CASSVSPGGDTGELFF	TGTGCCAGCAGCGTTAGTCCAGGGGGCGACACCGGGGAGCTGTTTTTT
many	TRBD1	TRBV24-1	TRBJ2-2	CATRGQGNTGELFF	TGTGCCACCAGGGGACAGGGGAACACCGGGGAGCTGTTTTTT
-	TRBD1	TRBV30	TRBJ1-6	CAWGPTGLGSPLHF	TGTGCCTGGGGCCCGACAGGGTTGGGTTCACCCCTCCACTTT
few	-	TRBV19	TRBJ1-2	CASKRFEGGYGYTF	TGTGCCAGTAAACGGTTCGAAGGAGGCTATGGCTACACCTTC
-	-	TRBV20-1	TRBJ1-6	CSARLGEGTPLHF	TGCAGTGCTAGGCTAGGCGAGGGAACACCCCTCCACTTT
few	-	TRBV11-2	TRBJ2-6	CASSLFGLGGVAGANVLTF	TGTGCCAGCAGCTTATTTGGTCTTGGGGGCGTAGCTGGGGCCAACGTCCTGACTTTC
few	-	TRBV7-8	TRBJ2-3	CASSLWYSTDTQYF	TGTGCCAGCAGCTTATGGTATAGCACAGATACGCAGTATTTT
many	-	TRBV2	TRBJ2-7	CASSENGVSYEQYF	TGTGCCAGCAGTGAGAATGGGGTATCCTACGAGCAGTACTTC
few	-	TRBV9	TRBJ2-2	CASSVAGVGTGELFF	TGTGCCAGCAGCGTAGCAGGAGTAGGAACCGGGGAGCTGTTTTTT
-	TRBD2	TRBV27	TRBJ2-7	CASTPLAGVGGEQYF	TGTGCCAGCACGCCCTTAGCGGGAGTCGGGGGCGAGCAGTACTTC